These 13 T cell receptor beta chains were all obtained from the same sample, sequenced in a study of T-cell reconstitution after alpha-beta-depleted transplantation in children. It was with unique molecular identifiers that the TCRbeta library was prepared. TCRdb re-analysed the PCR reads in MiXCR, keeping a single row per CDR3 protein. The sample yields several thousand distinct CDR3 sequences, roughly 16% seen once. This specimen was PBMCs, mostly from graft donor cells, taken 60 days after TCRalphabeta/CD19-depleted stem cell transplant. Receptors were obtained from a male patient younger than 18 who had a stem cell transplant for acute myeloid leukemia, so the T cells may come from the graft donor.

The CDR3 spells CASSLRTGGLLVNTEAFF. CDR3 nucleotide sequence: TGTGCCAGCAGCTTGCGGACAGGGGGCCTGTTAGTGAACACTGAAGCTTTCTTT. The V gene is TRBV5-5, the J gene TRBJ1-1; 11 bases are a match to TRBD1. Germline trimming cut 1 base from V and 0 bases from J; bases unmatched to any gene: 8. Germline CDR1 is SGHKS and CDR2 is YYEKEE (reference sequence). The CDR3 sequence is 18 residues long.

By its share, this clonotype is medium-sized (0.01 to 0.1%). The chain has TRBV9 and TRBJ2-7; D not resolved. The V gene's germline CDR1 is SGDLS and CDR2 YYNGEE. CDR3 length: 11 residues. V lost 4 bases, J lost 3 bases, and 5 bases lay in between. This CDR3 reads CASSSGYEQYF. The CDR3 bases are TGTGCCAGCAGCTCCGGCTACGAGCAGTACTTC.

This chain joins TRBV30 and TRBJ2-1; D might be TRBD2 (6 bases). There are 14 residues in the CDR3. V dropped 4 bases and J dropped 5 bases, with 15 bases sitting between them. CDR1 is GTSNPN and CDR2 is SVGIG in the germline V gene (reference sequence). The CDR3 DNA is TGTGCCTGGACCCCGGGACTCGCTAACAATGAGCAGTTCTTC. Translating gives CAWTPGLANNEQFF.

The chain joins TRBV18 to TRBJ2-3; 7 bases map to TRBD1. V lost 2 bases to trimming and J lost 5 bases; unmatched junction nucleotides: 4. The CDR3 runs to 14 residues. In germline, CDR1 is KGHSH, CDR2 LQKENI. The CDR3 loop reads CASSPWDREDTQYF. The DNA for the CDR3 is TGTGCCAGCTCACCATGGGACAGAGAAGATACGCAGTATTTT.

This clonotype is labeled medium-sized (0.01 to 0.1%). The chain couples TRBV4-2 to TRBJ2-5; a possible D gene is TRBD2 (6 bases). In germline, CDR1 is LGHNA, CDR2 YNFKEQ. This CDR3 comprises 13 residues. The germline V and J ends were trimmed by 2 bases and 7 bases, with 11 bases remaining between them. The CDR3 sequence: CASSQRDSTTQYF. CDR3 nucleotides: TGTGCCAGCAGCCAACGGGACTCCACGACCCAGTACTTC.

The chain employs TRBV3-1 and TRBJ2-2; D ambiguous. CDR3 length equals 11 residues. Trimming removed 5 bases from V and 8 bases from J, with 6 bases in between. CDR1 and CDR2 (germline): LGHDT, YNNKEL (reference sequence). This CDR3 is CASSEVGELFF. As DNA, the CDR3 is TGTGCCAGCAGCGAAGTTGGGGAGCTGTTTTTT.

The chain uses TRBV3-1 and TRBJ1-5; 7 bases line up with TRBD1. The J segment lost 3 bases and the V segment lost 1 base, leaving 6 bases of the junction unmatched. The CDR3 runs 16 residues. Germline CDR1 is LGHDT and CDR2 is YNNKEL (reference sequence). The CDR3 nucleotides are TGTGCCAGCAGCCAAGGTCTGGGACAGAACAATCAGCCCCAGCATTTT. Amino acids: CASSQGLGQNNQPQHF.

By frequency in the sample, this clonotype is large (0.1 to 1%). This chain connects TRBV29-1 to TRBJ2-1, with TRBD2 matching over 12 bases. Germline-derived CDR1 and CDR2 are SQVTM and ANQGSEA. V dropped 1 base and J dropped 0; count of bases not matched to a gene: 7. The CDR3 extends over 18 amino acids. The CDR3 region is CSVEGTSGRTVSYNEQFF. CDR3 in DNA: TGCAGCGTTGAAGGTACTAGCGGGAGGACGGTCTCCTACAATGAGCAGTTCTTC.

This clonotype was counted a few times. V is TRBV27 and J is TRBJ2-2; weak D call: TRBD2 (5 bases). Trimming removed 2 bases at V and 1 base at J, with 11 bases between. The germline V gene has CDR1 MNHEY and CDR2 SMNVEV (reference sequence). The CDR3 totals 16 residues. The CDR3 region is CASSLNGLQNTGELFF. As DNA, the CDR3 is TGTGCCAGCAGTTTAAATGGACTCCAGAACACCGGGGAGCTGTTTTTT.

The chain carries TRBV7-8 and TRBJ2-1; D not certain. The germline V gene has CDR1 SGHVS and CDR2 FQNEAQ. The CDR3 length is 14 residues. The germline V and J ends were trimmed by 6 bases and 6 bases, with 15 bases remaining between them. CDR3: CASSLLRVGNEQFF. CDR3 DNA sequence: TGTGCCAGCAGTTTATTACGGGTTGGCAATGAGCAGTTCTTC.

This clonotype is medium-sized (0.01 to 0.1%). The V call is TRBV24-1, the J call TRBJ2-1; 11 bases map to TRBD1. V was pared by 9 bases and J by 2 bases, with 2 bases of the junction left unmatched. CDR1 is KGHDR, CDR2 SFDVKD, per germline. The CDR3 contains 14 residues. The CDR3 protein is CATGGQGAYNEQFF. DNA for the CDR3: TGTGCCACCGGGGGACAGGGGGCCTACAATGAGCAGTTCTTC.

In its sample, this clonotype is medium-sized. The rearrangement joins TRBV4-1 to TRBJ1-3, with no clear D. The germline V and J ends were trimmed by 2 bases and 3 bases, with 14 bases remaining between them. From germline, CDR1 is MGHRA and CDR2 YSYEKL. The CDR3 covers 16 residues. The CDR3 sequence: CASSQWMTGSGNTIYF. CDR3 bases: TGCGCCAGCAGCCAATGGATGACGGGAAGTGGAAACACCATATATTTT.

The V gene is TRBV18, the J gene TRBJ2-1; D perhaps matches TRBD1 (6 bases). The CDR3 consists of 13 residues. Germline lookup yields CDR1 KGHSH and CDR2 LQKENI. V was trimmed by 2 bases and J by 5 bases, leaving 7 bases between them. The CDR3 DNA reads TGTGCCAGCTCACCAGGGACAAACAATGAGCAGTTCTTC. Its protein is CASSPGTNNEQFF.